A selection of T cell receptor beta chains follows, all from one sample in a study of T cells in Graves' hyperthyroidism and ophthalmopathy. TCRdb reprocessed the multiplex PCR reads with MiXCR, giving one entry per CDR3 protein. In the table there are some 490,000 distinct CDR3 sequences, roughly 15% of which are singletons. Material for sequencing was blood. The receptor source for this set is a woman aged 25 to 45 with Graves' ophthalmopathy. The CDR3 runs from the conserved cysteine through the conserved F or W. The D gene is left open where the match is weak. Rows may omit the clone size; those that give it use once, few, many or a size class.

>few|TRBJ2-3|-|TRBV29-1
TGCAGCGTCAAAACGCAGGGGGGTCTAGATACGCAGTATTTT
CSVKTQGGLDTQYF
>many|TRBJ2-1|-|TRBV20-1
TGCAGTGCTAGTGGGCTAACTAACTCCTACAATGAGCAGTTCTTC
CSASGLTNSYNEQFF
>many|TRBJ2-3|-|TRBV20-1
TGCAGTGCTTCCCGAGGGGGGGACGGCACGCAGTATTTT
CSASRGGDGTQYF
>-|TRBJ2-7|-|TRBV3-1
TGTACCAGCAGCCATGACTCCTACGAGCAGTACTTC
CTSSHDSYEQYF
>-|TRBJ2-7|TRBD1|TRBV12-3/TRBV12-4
TGTGCCAGCAGACGGAAACAGGGGCCCTACGAGCAGTACTTC
CASRRKQGPYEQYF
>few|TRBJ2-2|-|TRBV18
TGTGCCAGCTCACCATATGAGGTGAACACCGGGGAGCTGTTTTTT
CASSPYEVNTGELFF
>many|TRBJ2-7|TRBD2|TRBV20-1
TGCAGTGCTAGAGATCCCTTGGCTAGCGGGCGCGAGCAGTACTTC
CSARDPLASGREQYF
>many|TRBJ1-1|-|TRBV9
TGTGCCAGCAGCAGACAGGACACTGAAGCTTTCTTT
CASSRQDTEAFF
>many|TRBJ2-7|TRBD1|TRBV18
TGTGCCAGCAGCCCGGGACAGCTCTACGAGCAGTACTTC
CASSPGQLYEQYF
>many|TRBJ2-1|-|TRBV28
TGTGCCAGCAGTTTCCGGGGTGGGTACAATGAGCAGTTCTTC
CASSFRGGYNEQFF
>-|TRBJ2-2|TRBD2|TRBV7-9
TGTGCCAGCAGCCCTACTAGCGGGAGCGTTACCGGGGAGCTGTTTTTT
CASSPTSGSVTGELFF
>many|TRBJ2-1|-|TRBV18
TGTGCCAGCTCACCGAACGCGGACAATGAGCAGTTCTTC
CASSPNADNEQFF
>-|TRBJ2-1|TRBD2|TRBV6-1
TGTGCCAGCAGCCGGGGGGGGGGTGGGGGGAATGAGCAGTTCTTC
CASSRGGGGGNEQFF
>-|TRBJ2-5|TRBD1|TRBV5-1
TGCGCCAGCAGCTTCACCGGGACAGGGGGACAAGAGACCCAGTACTTC
CASSFTGTGGQETQYF
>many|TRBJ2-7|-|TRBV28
TGTGCCAGCAGTCCACACCCGTACGAGCAGTACTTC
CASSPHPYEQYF
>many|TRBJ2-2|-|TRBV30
TGTGCCTGGAGTGGGTCAGGGTGGTCCGGGGAGCTGTTTTTT
CAWSGSGWSGELFF
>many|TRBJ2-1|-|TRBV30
TGTGCCTGGAGGCGGGTACGCGATGAGCAGTTCTTC
CAWRRVRDEQFF
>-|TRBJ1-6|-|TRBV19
TGTGCCAGTAGTATTACAGTCCCAGGATCACCCCTCCACTTT
CASSITVPGSPLHF
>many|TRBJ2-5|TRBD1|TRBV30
TGTGCCTGGAGTGGACAGGGCCAAGAGACCCAGTACTTC
CAWSGQGQETQYF
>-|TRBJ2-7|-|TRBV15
TGTGCCACCAGCAGAGATCTGGACAGCGGATACGAGCAGTACTTC
CATSRDLDSGYEQYF
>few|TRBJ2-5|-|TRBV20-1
TGCAGTGCCTTGGGGGGGGCGGAAGAGACCCAGTACTTC
CSALGGAEETQYF
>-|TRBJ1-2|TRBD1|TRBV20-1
TGCAGTGCTAGGGGGGCTCCGGGACAGAACTATGGCTACACCTTC
CSARGAPGQNYGYTF
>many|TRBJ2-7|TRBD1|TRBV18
TGTGCCAGCTCACAGGGTGGACAGGGCGACGAGCAGTACTTC
CASSQGGQGDEQYF
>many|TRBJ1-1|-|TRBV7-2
TGTGCCAGCAGCTTAGCCCCGGGACAAAGTAAGACTGAAGCTTTCTTT
CASSLAPGQSKTEAFF
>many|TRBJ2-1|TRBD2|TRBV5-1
TGCGCCAGCAGCCCCGATAGCGGGAGGGCCTACAATGAGCAGTTCTTC
CASSPDSGRAYNEQFF
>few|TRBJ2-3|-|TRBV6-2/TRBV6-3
TGTGCCAGCAGTTACGGAGCGTCTAGCACAGATACGCAGTATTTT
CASSYGASSTDTQYF
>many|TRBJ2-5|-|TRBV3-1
TGTGCCAGCAGCCAAGTGTCTAGGGGTGGTGAGACCCAGTACTTC
CASSQVSRGGETQYF
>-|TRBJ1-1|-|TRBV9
TGTGCCAGCAGCGTTGGAACGAACACTGAAGCTTTCTTT
CASSVGTNTEAFF
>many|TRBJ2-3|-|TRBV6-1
TGTGCCAGCAGTTATAGTCCGGGGCCGGCAGATACGCAGTATTTT
CASSYSPGPADTQYF
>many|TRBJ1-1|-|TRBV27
TGTGCCAGCAGTCTACTGCAGGGGTCCCTGAACACTGAAGCTTTCTTT
CASSLLQGSLNTEAFF
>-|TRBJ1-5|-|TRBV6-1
TGTGCTCATGCCCCAGGGGTCCGTAGCAATCAGCCCCAGCATTTT
CAHAPGVRSNQPQHF
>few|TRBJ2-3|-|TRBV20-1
TGCAGTGCTAGGCTAACTAGCACAGATACGCAGTATTTT
CSARLTSTDTQYF
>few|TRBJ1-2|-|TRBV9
TGTGCCAGCAGCGTAGAGGCAGGGCAGACGGTTGGCTACACCTTC
CASSVEAGQTVGYTF
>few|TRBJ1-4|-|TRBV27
TGTGCCAGCAGTTTAAAGGGCCCCGAAAAACTGTTTTTT
CASSLKGPEKLFF
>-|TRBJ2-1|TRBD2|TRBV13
TGTGCCAGCAGCTCCATAGGAGGCGGGAGGGCGTCTAGTGAGCAGTTCTTC
CASSSIGGGRASSEQFF
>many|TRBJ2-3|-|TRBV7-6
TGTGCCAGCAGCACCCCCGCCGCAGATACGCAGTATTTT
CASSTPAADTQYF
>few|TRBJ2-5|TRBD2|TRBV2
TGTGCCAGCAGTATACTAGCGGGAGCGGAGACCCAGTACTTC
CASSILAGAETQYF
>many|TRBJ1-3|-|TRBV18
TGTGCCAGCTCACCACAATTGGCCCGCTCTGGAAACACCATATATTTT
CASSPQLARSGNTIYF
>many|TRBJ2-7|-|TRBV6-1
TGTGCCGGGCCGTGGGGGCCGTCCTACGAGCAGTACTTC
CAGPWGPSYEQYF
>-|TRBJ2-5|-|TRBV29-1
TGCAGCGCCGGACAGTACCAAGAGACCCAGTACTTC
CSAGQYQETQYF
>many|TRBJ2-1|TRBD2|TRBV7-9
TGTGCCAGCAGCATACTAGCGGGAGGGCGGGCTGAGCAGTTCTTC
CASSILAGGRAEQFF
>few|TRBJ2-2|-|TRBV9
TGTGCCAGCAGCGTACAGGGAACCGGGGAGCTGTTTTTT
CASSVQGTGELFF
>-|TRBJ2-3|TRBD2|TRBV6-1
TGCGCCACCAGTGAGAGCGGGAGAGGGGCAGATACGCAGTATTTT
CATSESGRGADTQYF
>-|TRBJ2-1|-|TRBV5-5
TGTGCCAGCAGCCCCTTCGGGGCACTAGTCGGTGAGCAGTTCTTC
CASSPFGALVGEQFF
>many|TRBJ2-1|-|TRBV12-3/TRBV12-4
TGTGCCACCTCACTAGCCAACAATGAGCAGTTCTTC
CATSLANNEQFF
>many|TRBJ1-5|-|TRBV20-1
TGCAGTGCTAGAGTGGATGGCAATCAGCCCCAGCATTTT
CSARVDGNQPQHF
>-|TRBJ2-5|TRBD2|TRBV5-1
TGCGCCAGCAGCCCCGGGACTATTGCCCCCCTAAACTTC
CASSPGTIAPLNF